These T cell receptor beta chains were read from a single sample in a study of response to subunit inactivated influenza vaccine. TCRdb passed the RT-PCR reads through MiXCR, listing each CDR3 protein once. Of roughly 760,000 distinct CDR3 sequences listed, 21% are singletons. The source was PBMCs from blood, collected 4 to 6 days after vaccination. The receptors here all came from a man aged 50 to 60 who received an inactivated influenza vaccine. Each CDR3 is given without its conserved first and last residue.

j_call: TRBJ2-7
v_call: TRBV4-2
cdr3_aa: ASSQARRQGLEQY

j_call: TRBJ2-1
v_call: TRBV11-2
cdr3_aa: ASSLLQGAMEQF

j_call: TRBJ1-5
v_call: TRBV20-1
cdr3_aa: SASSRDRRRNQPQH

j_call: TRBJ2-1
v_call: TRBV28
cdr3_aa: ASSGHGDSLYNEQF

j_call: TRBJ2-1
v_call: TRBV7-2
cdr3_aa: ASSIRQGSYNEQF

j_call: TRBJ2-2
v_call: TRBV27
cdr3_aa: ASSFYSAGELI

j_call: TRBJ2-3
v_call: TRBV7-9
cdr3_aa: ASSLEVNLDTQY

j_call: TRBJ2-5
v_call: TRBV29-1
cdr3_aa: SLAGLRGETQY

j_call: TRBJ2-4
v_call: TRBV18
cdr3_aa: ASSPGSRNIQY

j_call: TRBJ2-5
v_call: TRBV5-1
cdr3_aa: ASSLVQGTGQETQY

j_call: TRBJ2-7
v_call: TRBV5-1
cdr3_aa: ASSLRSYEQY